These T cell receptor beta chains were read from a single sample in a study of identical twins. MiXCR, applied by TCRdb to the 5' RACE reads, yields one record per CDR3 protein. The data contain 400,000 to 550,000 distinct CDR3 sequences, 20% to 30% of them singletons. This sample also appeared in a second study, on T cells expressing NK-cell markers.

The sequenced material came from CD4+ T cells sorted from blood. The receptors derive from a woman under 30 in good health. The CDR3 runs from the conserved cysteine through the conserved F or W. D genes are given only for firm matches. Clone size is given for some rows only: seen once, a few or many times, or a class if the clone is expanded.

>TRBV2|-|TRBJ2-1|TRBD1
CASSVAGTGLSEQFF
TGTGCCAGCAGTGTTGCCGGGACAGGGTTAAGTGAGCAGTTCTTC
>TRBV7-2|few|TRBJ2-7|-
CASAPSGESGEQYF
TGTGCCAGCGCTCCCTCCGGGGAGTCAGGCGAGCAGTACTTC
>TRBV10-3|many|TRBJ1-1|-
CAISVTGQRNTEAFF
TGTGCCATCAGTGTCACAGGGCAAAGGAACACTGAAGCTTTCTTT
>TRBV27|few|TRBJ2-2|-
CASSFTAPHGIRTGELFF
TGTGCCAGCAGTTTTACCGCCCCCCACGGGATAAGGACCGGGGAGCTGTTTTTT
>TRBV5-1|few|TRBJ2-7|TRBD1
CASSLEGTGFYEQYF
TGCGCCAGCAGCTTGGAAGGGACAGGGTTCTACGAGCAGTACTTC
>TRBV12-3/TRBV12-4|-|TRBJ2-3|-
CASKIGDTQYF
TGTGCCAGTAAAATCGGAGATACGCAGTATTTT
>TRBV4-1|-|TRBJ1-1|TRBD1
CASRWRQGATGRTEAFF
TGCGCCAGCAGATGGAGGCAGGGGGCTACGGGTAGGACTGAAGCTTTCTTT
>TRBV12-3/TRBV12-4|many|TRBJ2-7|-
CASSFLRGSSYEQYF
TGTGCCAGCAGTTTTCTTCGGGGGAGCTCCTACGAGCAGTACTTC
>TRBV11-2|few|TRBJ2-3|-
CASNLRSGTDTQYF
TGTGCCAGCAACTTACGCAGCGGCACAGATACGCAGTATTTT
>TRBV6-1|few|TRBJ2-7|TRBD2
CASRRGGEQYF
TGTGCCAGCAGACGGGGAGGGGAGCAGTACTTC
>TRBV6-5|-|TRBJ1-1|TRBD1
CASRSGQTEAFF
TGTGCCAGCAGATCGGGACAGACTGAAGCTTTCTTT
>TRBV13|-|TRBJ1-1|-
CASSLGLGGLNTEAFF
TGTGCCAGCAGCTTAGGCCTAGGGGGGTTGAACACTGAAGCTTTCTTT
>TRBV11-2|few|TRBJ1-1|TRBD1
CASRPGTGSEAFF
TGTGCCAGCAGACCCGGGACAGGGTCTGAAGCTTTCTTT
>TRBV18|-|TRBJ1-1|-
CASSQTVIDGEAFF
TGTGCCAGCTCACAAACCGTTATAGACGGTGAAGCTTTCTTT
>TRBV20-1|-|TRBJ2-7|TRBD2
CSAKTSGTTGEQYF
TGCAGTGCTAAGACTAGCGGGACTACAGGGGAGCAGTACTTC
>TRBV15|few|TRBJ2-3|TRBD2
CATSRDASGRYTQYF
TGTGCCACCAGCAGAGACGCTAGCGGGAGATATACGCAGTATTTT
>TRBV6-1|few|TRBJ2-1|TRBD2
CASSPLAGTSGSNEQFF
TGTGCCAGCAGTCCACTTGCAGGGACTAGCGGGAGTAATGAGCAGTTCTTC
>TRBV5-1|-|TRBJ2-3|TRBD1
CASSVGQADTQYF
TGCGCCAGCAGCGTTGGACAGGCGGATACGCAGTATTTT